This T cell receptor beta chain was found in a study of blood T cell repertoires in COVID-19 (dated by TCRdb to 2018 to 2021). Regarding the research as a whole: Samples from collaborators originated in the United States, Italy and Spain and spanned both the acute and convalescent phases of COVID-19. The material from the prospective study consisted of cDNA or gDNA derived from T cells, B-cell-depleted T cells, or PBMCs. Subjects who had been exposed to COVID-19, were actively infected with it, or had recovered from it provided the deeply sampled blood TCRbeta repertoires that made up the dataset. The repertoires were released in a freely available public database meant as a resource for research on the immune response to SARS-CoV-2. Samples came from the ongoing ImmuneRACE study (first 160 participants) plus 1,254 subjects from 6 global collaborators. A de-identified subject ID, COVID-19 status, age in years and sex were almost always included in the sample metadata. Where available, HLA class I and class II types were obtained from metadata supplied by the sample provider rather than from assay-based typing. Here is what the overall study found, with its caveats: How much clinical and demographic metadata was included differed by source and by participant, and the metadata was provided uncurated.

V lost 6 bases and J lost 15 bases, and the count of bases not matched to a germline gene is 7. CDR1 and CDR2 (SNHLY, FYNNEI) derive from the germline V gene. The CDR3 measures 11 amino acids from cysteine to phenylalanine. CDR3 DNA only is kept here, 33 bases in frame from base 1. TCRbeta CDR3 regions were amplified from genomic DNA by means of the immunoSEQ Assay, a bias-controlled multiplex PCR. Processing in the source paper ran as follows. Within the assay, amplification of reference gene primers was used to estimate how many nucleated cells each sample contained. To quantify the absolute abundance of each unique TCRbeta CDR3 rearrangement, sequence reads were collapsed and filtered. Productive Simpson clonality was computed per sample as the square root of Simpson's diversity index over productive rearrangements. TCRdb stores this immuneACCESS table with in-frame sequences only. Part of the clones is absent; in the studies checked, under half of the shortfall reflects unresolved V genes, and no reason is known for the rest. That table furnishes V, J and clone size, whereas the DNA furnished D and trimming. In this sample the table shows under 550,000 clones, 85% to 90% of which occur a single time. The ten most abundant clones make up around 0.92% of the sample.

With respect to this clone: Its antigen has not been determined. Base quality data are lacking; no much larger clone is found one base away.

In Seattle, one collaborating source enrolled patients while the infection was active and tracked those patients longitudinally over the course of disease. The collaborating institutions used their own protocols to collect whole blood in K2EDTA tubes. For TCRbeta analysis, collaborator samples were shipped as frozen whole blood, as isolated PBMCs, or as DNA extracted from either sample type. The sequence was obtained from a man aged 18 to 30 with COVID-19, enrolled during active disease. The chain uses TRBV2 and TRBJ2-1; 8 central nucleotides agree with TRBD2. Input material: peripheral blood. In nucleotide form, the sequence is TGTGCCAGCAGGTCGGGGACTAGACTGTTCTTC. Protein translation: CASRSGTRLFF.